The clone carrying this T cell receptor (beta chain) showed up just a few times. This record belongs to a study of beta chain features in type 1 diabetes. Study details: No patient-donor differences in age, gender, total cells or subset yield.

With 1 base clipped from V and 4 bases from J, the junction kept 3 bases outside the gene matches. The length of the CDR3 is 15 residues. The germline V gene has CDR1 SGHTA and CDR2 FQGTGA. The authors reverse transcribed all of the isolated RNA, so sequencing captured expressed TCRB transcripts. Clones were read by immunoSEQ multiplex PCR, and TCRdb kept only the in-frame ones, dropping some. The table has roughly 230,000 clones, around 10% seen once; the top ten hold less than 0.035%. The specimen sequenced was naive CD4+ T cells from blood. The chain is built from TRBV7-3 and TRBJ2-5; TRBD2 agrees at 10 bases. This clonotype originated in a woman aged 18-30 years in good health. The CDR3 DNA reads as TGTGCCAGCAGCTTAAAGCGGGGGGGCCGAGAGACCCAGTACTTC. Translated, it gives CASSLKRGGRETQYF.